This T cell receptor (beta chain) was sequenced for a study of CD8 T cells in Susac syndrome. Points from the study as a whole: The study acknowledged a relatively small number of individuals in its TCR sequencing and HLA analysis.

Trimming cost V 6 bases and J 6 bases; bases outside gene matches: 12. Germline assignment: CDR1 SQVTM and CDR2 ANQGSEA. The CDR3 length is 14 residues. RNA was extracted with the RNeasy kit, and a quantity of about 0.45 to 1 ug was reverse transcribed using random hexamers. Amplification of the TCR beta CDR3 was carried out by immunoSEQ multiplex PCR, which spanned a total of 54 Vbeta and 13 Jbeta segments. TCRdb independently ran MiXCR on the immunoSEQ multiplex PCR reads; one entry per CDR3 protein. The sample comprises approximately 130,000 distinct CDR3 sequences, about 90% of which are singletons, and about 0.23% rests with the top ten. About this clonotype: What it binds is not known.

TCR beta from blood CD8+ and CD4+ T cells was sequenced. Sequenced: CD8+ T cells from PBMCs. The receptor comes from a human donor with multiple sclerosis. This chain links TRBV29-1 with TRBJ2-3; 7 positions agree with TRBD2. The CDR3 here is CSVCLAGEGDTQYF. The CDR3 bases are TGCAGCGTCTGTCTGGCGGGAGAGGGGGATACGCAGTATTTT.